This T cell receptor (beta chain) originates from a study of OX40 agonist ivuxolimab in advanced cancers. About the research overall: Dose-escalation subjects each had hepatocellular carcinoma, melanoma, renal cell or head and neck cancer.

About this clone: Antigen unknown.

Regarding the study as a whole: In CD8+ T cells, expanded clones were on average more numerous than in CD4+.

This CDR3 is 14 amino acids long. After removal of 4 bases from V and 0 bases from J, the junction contained 1 base not matched to a gene. CDR1 is ENHRY, CDR2 SYGVKD, per germline. The protocol was immunoSEQ multiplex PCR, while the TCRdb copy is restricted to in-frame clones and leaves out a portion. The sample gives 70,000 to 95,000 clones, 65% to 85% of which show up once; around 0.76% is in the top ten. The chain carries TRBV10-3 and TRBJ2-3; the match to TRBD2 covers 7 bases. The receptor was isolated from an adult with an advanced solid tumor such as melanoma, head and neck, liver or kidney cancer. This material consisted of CD4+ or CD8+ T cells sorted from blood, taken in a trial of the OX40 agonist ivuxolimab. CDR3 nucleotides: TGTGCCATCAGTGCGGGACTAAGCACAGATACGCAGTATTTT. Translating it yields CAISAGLSTDTQYF.